This T cell receptor (beta chain) stems from a study of T cell changes during pregnancy in multiple sclerosis. V dropped 6 bases and J dropped 6 bases, with 18 bases sitting between them. The CDR3 has 15 amino acids. Germline V gives CDR1 MNHEY, CDR2 SVGAGI. Measured with immunoSEQ multiplex PCR; TCRdb has only the in-frame clones, and not every one. The top ten hold about 2.3% of the sample, which has about 62,000 clones, around 89% seen once. The sequences come from peripheral blood, collected in the first trimester of pregnancy. The chain carries TRBV6-5 and TRBJ2-1; tentative D call: TRBD2 (5 bases). This TCR was recovered from a female donor with multiple sclerosis, enrolled in a pregnancy study. As DNA, the CDR3 is TGTGCCAGCAGCCACATGGGAGCGAACGGCAATGAGCAGTTCTTC. This translates into CASSHMGANGNEQFF.